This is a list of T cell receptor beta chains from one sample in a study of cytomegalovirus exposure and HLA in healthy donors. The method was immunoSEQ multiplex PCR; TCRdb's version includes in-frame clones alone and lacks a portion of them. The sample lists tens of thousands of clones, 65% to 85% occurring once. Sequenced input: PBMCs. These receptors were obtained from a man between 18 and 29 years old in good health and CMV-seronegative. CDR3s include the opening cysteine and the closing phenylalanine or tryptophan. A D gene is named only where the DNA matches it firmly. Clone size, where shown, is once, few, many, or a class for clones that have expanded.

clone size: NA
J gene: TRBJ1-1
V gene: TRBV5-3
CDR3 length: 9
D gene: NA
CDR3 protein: CARRLEAFF
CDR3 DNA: TGTGCCAGAAGACTTGAAGCTTTCTTT

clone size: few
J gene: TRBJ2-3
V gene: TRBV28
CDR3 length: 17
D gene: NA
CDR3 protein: CASSFPTLATSTDTQYF
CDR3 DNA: TGTGCCAGCAGTTTCCCCACGTTAGCGACTTCCACAGATACGCAGTATTTT

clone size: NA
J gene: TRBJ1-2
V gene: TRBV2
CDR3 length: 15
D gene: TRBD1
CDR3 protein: CASITGVAYNYGYTF
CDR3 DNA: TGTGCCAGCATAACAGGGGTCGCCTATAACTATGGCTACACCTTC

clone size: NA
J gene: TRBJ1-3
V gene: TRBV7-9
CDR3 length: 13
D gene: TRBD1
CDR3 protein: CASKGAVGNTIYF
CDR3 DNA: TGTGCCAGCAAGGGGGCCGTGGGAAACACCATATATTTT

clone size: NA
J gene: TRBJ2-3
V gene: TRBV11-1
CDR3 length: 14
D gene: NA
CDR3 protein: CASSQGPAWDTQYF
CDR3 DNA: TGTGCCAGCAGCCAGGGGCCCGCCTGGGATACGCAGTATTTT

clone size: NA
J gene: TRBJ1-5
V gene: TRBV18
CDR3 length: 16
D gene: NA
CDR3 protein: CASSPGWGDSNQPQHF
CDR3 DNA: TGTGCCAGCTCACCTGGTTGGGGAGATAGCAATCAGCCCCAGCATTTT

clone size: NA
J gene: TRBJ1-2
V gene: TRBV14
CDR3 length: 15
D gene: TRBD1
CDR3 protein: CASSQDTYRGLGYTF
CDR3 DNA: TGTGCCAGCAGCCAAGATACGTACAGGGGGCTTGGCTACACCTTC

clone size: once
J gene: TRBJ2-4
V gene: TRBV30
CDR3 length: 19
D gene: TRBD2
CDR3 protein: CAWSVFGLTGGLAKNIQYF
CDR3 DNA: TGTGCCTGGAGTGTATTTGGACTCACGGGGGGACTAGCCAAAAACATTCAGTACTTC

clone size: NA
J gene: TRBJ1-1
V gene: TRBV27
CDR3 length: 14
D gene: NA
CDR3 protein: CASSLQGRVTEAFF
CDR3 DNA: TGTGCCAGCAGCCTGCAGGGGAGGGTCACTGAAGCTTTCTTT

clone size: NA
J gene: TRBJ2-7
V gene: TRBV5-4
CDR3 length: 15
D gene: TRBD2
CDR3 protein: CASSPESGRAYEQYF
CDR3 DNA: TGTGCCAGCAGCCCAGAAAGCGGGAGAGCCTACGAGCAGTACTTC

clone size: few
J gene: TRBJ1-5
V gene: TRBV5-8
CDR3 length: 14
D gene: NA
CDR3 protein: CASTPAGAGQPQHF
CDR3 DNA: TGTGCCAGCACCCCCGCGGGCGCGGGTCAGCCCCAGCATTTT

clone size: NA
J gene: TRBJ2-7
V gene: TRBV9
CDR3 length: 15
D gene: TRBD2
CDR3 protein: CASSAGLAGADEQYF
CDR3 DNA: TGTGCCAGCAGCGCGGGACTAGCGGGAGCGGACGAGCAGTACTTC

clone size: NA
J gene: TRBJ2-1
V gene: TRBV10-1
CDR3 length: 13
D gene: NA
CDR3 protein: CATRADSYNEQFF
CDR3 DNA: TGCGCCACCCGTGCGGATTCCTACAATGAGCAGTTCTTC

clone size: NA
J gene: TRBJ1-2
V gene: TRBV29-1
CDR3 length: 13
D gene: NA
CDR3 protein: CSVGEGGYGGYTF
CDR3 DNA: TGCAGCGTAGGGGAAGGGGGATACGGTGGCTACACCTTC

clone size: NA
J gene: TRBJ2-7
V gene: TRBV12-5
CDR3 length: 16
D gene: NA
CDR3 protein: CASGLMSRLVDYEQYF
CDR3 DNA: TGTGCTAGTGGTTTGATGTCGCGACTAGTGGACTACGAGCAGTACTTC

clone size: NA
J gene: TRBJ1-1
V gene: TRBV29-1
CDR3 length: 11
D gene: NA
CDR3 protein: CSVDPGTEAFF
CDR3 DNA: TGCAGCGTTGATCCGGGGACTGAAGCTTTCTTT

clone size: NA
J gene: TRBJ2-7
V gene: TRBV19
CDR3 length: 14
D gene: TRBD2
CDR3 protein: CASRAGGPSYEQYF
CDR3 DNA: TGTGCCAGTAGGGCGGGGGGGCCATCCTACGAGCAGTACTTC

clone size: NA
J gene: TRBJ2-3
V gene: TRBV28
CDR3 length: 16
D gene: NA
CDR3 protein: CASSIPRTASTDTQYF
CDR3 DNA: TGTGCCAGCAGTATCCCTCGGACAGCTAGCACAGATACGCAGTATTTT

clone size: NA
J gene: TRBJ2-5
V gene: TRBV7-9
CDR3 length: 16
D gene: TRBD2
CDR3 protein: CASSRLAGGPWETQYF
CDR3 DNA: TGTGCCAGCAGCCGTTTAGCGGGAGGGCCATGGGAGACCCAGTACTTC

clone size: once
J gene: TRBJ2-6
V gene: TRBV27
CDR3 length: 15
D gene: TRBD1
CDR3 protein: CASSPGGAGANVLTF
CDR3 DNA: TGTGCCAGCAGTCCAGGGGGCGCTGGGGCCAACGTCCTGACTTTC

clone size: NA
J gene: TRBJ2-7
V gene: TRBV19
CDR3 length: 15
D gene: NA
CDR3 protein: CASSTGGWRSYEQYF
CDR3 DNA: TGTGCCAGTAGTACCGGTGGCTGGAGGTCCTACGAGCAGTACTTC

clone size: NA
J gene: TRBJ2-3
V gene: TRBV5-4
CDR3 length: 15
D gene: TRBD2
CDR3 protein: CASSLGAGETDTQYF
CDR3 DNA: TGTGCCAGCAGCTTGGGCGCGGGAGAGACAGATACGCAGTATTTT

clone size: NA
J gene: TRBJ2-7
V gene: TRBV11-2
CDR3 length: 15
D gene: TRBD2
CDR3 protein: CASSITSGSLDEQYF
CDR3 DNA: TGTGCCAGCAGCATAACTAGCGGTAGTTTGGACGAGCAGTACTTC

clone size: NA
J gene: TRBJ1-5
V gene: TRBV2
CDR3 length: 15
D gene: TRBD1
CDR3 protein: CASSPGTANNQPQHF
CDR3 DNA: TGTGCCAGCAGTCCCGGGACAGCCAACAATCAGCCCCAGCATTTT

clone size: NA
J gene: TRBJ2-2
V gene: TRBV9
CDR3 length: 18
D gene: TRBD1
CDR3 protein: CASSGRDRKLRNTGELFF
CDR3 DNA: TGTGCCAGCAGCGGACGGGACAGAAAACTCCGCAACACCGGGGAGCTGTTTTTT

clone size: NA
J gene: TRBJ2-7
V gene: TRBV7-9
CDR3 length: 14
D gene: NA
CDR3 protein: CASSRDGGYYEQYF
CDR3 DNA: TGTGCCAGCAGCAGGGACGGAGGGTACTACGAGCAGTACTTC

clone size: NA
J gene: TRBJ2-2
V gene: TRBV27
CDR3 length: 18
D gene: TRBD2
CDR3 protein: CASSLKGTSYGHTGELFF
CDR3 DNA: TGTGCCAGCAGTTTAAAAGGGACTAGCTATGGGCACACCGGGGAGCTGTTTTTT

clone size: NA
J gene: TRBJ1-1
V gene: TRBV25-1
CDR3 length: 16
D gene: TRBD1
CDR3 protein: CASREDRGTNGAEAFF
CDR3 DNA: TGTGCCAGCAGAGAAGACAGGGGCACCAACGGGGCTGAAGCTTTCTTT

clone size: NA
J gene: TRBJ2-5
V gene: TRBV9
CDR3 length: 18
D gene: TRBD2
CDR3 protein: CASSPRLAGELSQETQYF
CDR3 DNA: TGTGCCAGCAGCCCTCGGCTAGCGGGAGAACTATCCCAAGAGACCCAGTACTTC

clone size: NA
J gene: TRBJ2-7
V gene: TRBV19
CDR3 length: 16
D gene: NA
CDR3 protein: CASSIRASASSYEQYF
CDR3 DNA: TGTGCCAGTAGTATAAGGGCTAGCGCGAGCTCCTACGAGCAGTACTTC

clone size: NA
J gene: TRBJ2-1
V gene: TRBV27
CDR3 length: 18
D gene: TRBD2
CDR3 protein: CASSFFPLGGRARNEQFF
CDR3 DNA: TGTGCCAGCAGTTTTTTCCCCCTTGGGGGGAGGGCCCGGAATGAGCAGTTCTTC

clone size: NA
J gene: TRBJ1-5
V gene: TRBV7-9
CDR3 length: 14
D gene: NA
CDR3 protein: CASSPHQGNQPQHF
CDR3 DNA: TGTGCCAGCAGCCCTCATCAGGGCAATCAGCCCCAGCATTTT

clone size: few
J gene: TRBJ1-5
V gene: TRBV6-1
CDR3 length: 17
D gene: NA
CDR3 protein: CASSVAAGAYSNQPQHF
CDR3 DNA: TGTGCCAGCAGTGTAGCGGCAGGTGCTTATAGCAATCAGCCCCAGCATTTT

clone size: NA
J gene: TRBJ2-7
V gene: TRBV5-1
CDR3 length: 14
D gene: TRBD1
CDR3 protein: CASSPGQGSDEQYF
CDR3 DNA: TGCGCCAGCAGCCCCGGACAGGGTAGTGACGAGCAGTACTTC

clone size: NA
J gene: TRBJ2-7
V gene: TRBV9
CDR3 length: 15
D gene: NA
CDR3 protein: CASSEYFLSGYEQYF
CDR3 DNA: TGTGCCAGCAGCGAGTACTTTCTGAGCGGGTACGAGCAGTACTTC

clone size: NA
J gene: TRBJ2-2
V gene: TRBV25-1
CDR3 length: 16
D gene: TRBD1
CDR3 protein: CASSDPLTGWTGELFF
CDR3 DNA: TGTGCCAGCAGTGACCCCCTGACAGGGTGGACCGGGGAGCTGTTTTTT

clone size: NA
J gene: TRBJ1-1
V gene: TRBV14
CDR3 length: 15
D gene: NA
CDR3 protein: CASSQDQGMNTEAFF
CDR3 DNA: TGTGCCAGCAGCCAAGATCAGGGAATGAACACTGAAGCTTTCTTT

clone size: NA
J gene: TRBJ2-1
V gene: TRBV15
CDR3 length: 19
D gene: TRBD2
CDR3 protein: CATSRKGLAGLSSYNEQFF
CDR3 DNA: TGTGCCACCAGCAGGAAGGGACTAGCGGGGCTAAGCTCCTACAATGAGCAGTTCTTC

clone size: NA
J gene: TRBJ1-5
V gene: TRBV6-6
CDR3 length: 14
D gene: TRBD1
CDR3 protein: CASRTGTGFQPQHF
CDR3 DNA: TGTGCCAGCAGAACCGGGACAGGGTTTCAGCCCCAGCATTTT

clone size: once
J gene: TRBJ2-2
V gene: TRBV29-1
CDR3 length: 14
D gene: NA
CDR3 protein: CSVVVLGRAGELFF
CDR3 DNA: TGCAGCGTTGTTGTACTAGGTCGGGCCGGGGAGCTGTTTTTT

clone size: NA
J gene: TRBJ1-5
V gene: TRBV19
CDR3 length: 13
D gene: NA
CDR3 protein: CASSPIGPRAQHF
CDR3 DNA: TGTGCCAGTAGCCCGATCGGCCCCAGGGCCCAGCATTTT

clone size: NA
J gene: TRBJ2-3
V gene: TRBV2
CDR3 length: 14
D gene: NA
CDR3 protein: CASSATRSTDTQYF
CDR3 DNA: TGTGCCAGCAGTGCAACTAGGAGCACAGATACGCAGTATTTT

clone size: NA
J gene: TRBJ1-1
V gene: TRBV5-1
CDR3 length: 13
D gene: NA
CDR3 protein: CASSFDADTEAFF
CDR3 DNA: TGCGCCAGCAGCTTTGACGCGGACACTGAAGCTTTCTTT

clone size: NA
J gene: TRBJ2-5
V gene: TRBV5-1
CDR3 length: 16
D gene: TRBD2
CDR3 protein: CASSRGTSGPQETQYF
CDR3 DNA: TGCGCCAGCAGCCGTGGGACTAGCGGCCCCCAAGAGACCCAGTACTTC

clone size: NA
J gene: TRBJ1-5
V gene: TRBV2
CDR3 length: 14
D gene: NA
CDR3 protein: CASIGGGSNQPQHF
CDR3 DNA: TGTGCCAGCATCGGCGGGGGGAGCAATCAGCCCCAGCATTTT

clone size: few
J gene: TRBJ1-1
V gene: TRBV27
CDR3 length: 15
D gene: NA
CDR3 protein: CASSPRGHGNTEAFF
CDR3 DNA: TGTGCCAGCAGCCCTAGGGGACACGGAAACACTGAAGCTTTCTTT

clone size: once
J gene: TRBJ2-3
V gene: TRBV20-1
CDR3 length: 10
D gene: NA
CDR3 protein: CSAQSDTQYF
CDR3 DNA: TGCAGTGCCCAGTCAGATACGCAGTATTTT

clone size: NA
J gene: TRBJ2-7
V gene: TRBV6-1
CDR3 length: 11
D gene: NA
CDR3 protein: CASSDIYEQYF
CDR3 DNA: TGTGCCAGCAGTGACATCTACGAGCAGTACTTC

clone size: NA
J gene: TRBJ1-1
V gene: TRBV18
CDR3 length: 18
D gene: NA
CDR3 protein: CASSLNRGGVLRSTEAFF
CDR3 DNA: TGTGCCAGCTCACTAAATCGCGGGGGAGTACTGAGAAGCACTGAAGCTTTCTTT

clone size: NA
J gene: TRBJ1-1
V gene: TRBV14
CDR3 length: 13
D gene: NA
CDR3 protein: CASSRLTVTEAFF
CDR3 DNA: TGTGCCAGCAGCCGCCTGACTGTCACTGAAGCTTTCTTT

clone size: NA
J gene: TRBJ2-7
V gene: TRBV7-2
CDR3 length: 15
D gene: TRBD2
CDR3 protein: CASSPRTSGSREQYF
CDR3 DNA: TGTGCCAGCAGCCCCCGGACTAGCGGGAGTAGGGAGCAGTACTTC

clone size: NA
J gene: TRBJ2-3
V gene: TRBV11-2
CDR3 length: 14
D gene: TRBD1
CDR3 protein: CASRSQGASDTQYF
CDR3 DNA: TGTGCCAGCAGGTCCCAGGGGGCCTCAGATACGCAGTATTTT

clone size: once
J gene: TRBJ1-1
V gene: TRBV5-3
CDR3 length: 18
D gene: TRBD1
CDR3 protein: CARSVDRGPSLMNTEAFF
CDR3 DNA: TGTGCCAGAAGCGTGGACAGGGGGCCGTCCCTTATGAACACTGAAGCTTTCTTT

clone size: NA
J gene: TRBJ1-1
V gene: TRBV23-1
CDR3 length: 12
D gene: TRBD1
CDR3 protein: CASSLPGGEAFF
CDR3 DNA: TGCGCCAGCAGCCTTCCAGGGGGGGAAGCTTTCTTT